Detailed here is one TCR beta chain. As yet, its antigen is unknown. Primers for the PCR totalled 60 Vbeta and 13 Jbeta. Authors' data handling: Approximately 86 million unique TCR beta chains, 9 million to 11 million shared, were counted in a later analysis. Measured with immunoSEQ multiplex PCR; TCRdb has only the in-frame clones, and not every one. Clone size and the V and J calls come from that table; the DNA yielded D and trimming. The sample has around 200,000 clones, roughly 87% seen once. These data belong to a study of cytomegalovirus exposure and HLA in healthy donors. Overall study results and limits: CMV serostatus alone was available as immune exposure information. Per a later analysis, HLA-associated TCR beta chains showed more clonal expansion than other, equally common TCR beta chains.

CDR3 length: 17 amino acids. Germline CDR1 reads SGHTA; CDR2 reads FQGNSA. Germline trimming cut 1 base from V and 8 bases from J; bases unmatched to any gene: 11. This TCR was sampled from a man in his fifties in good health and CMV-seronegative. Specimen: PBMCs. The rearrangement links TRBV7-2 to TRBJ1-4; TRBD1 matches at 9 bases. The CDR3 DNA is TGTGCCAGCAGCTTAGACGGGGGGGGGACAGGGAAGGAAAAACTGTTTTTT. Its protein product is CASSLDGGGTGKEKLFF.